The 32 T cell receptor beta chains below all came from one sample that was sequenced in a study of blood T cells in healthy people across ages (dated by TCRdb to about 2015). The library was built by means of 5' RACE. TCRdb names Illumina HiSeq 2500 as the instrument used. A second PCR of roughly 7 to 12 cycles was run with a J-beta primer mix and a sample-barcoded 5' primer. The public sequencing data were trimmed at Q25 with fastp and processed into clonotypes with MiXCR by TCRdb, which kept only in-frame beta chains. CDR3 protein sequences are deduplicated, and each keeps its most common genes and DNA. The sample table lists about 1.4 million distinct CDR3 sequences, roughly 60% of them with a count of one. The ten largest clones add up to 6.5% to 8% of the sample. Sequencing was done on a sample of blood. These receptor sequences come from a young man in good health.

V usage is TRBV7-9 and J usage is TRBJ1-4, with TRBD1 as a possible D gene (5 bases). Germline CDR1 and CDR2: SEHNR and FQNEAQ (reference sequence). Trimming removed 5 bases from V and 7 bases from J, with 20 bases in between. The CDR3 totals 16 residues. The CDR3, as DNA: TGTGCCAGCAGCGCGGGAACAGGAGTTGTCGGTGAAAAACTGTTTTTT. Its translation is CASSAGTGVVGEKLFF.

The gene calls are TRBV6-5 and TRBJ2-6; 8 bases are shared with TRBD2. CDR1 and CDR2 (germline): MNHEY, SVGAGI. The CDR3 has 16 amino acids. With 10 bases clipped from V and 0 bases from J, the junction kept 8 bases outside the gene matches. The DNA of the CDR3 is TGTGCCACGTGGACGGGAGGGCTCTCTGGGGCCAACGTCCTGACTTTC. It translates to CATWTGGLSGANVLTF.

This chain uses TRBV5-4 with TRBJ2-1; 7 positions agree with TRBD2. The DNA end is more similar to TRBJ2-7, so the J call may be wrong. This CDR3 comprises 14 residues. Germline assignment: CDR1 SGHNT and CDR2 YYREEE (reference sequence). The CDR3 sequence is CASGGGSSYNEQYF. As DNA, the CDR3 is TGTGCCAGCGGGGGAGGGAGCTCCTACAATGAGCAGTACTTC.

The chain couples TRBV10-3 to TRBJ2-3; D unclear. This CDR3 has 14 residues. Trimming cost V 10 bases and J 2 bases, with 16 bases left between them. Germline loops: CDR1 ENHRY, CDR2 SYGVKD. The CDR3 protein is CATTGADLTDTQYF. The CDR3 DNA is TGTGCCACCACCGGCGCTGACCTCACAGATACGCAGTATTTT.

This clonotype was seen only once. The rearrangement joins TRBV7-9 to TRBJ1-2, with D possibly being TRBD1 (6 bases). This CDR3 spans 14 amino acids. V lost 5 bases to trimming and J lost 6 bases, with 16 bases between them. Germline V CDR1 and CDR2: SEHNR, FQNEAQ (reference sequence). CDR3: CASSLGTSGDGYTF. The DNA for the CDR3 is TGTGCCAGCAGCCTGGGGACAAGCGGGGATGGCTACACCTTC.

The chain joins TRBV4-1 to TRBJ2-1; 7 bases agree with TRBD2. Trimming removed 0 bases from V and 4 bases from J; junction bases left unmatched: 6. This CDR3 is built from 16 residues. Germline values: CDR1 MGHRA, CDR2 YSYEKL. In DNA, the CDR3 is TGCGCCAGCAGCCAAGATCCAGCGGGGTCGTACAATGAGCAGTTCTTC. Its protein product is CASSQDPAGSYNEQFF.

The CDR3 loop is CASSYDQRREETQYF. Here the CDR3 DNA reads TGTGCCAGCAGTTATGACCAGCGGAGGGAAGAGACCCAGTACTTC. The chain joins TRBV7-6 to TRBJ2-5; the D gene is possibly TRBD2 (6 bases). The CDR3 runs 15 residues. Deletions cut 6 bases from V and 3 bases from J, with 17 bases between. Germline values: CDR1 SGHVS, CDR2 FNYEAQ.

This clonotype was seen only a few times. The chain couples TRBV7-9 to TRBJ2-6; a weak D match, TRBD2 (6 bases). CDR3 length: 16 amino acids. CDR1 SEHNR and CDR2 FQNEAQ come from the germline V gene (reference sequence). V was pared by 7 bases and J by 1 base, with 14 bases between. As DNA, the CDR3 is TGTGCCAGCATCTCCCCTCGGGAGTCTGGGGCCAACGTCCTGACTTTC. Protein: CASISPRESGANVLTF.

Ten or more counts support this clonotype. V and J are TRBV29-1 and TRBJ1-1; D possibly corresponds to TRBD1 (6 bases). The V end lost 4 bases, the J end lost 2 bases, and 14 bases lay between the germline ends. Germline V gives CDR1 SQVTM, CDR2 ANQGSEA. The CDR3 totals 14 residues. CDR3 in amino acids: CSVVLGGGNTEAFF. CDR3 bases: TGCAGCGTTGTTTTAGGAGGGGGTAACACTGAAGCTTTCTTT.

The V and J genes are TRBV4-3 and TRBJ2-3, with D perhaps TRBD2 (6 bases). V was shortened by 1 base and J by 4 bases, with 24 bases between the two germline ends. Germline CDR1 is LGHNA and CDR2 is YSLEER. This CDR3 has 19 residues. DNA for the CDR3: TGCGCCAGCAGCCAAGTTACGACTACGGCGGGGCAGAGATCAGATACGCAGTATTTT. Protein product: CASSQVTTTAGQRSDTQYF.

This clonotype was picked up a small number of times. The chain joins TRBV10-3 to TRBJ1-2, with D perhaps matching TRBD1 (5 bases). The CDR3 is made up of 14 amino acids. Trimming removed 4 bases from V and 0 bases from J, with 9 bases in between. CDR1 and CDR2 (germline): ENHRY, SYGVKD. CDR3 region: CAISAGDPNYGYTF. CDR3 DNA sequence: TGTGCCATCAGTGCGGGGGATCCTAACTATGGCTACACCTTC.

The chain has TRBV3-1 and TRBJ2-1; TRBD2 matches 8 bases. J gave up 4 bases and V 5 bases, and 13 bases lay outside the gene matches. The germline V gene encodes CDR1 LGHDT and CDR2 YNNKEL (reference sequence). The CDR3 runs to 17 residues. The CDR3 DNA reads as TGTGCCAGCAGCAGGGCCTCGGGGACTAGTCTGTACAATGAGCAGTTCTTC. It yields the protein CASSRASGTSLYNEQFF.

For the CDR3, the DNA is TGTGCCAGCAGCAAAGCAGTCGAGCGACCAGTCACAGATACGCAGTATTTT. It yields the protein CASSKAVERPVTDTQYF. The chain recombines TRBV21-1 with TRBJ2-3. TRBV21-1 is shown as a pseudogene. The CDR3 length is 17 residues.

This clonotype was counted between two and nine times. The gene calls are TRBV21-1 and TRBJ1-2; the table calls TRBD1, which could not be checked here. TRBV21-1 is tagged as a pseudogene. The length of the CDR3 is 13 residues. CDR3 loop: CASTEGQHYGYTF. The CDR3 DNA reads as TGTGCCAGCACTGAGGGGCAGCACTATGGCTACACCTTC.

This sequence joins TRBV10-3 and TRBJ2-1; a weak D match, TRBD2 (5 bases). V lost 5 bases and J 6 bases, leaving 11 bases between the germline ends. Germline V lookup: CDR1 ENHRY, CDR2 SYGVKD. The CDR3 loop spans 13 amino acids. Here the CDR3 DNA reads TGTGCCATCAGTCCGGGGAGTGCCAATGAGCAGTTCTTC. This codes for CAISPGSANEQFF.

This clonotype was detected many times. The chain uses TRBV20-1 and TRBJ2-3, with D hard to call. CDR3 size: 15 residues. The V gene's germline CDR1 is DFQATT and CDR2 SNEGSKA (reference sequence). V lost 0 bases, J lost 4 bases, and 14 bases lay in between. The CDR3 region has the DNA TGCAGTGCTAGAGATTTTTTTGGGTCGCCAGATACGCAGTATTTT. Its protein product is CSARDFFGSPDTQYF.

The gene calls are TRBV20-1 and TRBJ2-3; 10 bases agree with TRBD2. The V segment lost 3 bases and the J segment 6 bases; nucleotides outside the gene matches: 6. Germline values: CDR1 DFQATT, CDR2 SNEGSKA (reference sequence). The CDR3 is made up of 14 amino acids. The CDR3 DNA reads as TGCAGTGCTAGCGAGGGTAGCGGGGGGGATACGCAGTATTTT. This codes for CSASEGSGGDTQYF.

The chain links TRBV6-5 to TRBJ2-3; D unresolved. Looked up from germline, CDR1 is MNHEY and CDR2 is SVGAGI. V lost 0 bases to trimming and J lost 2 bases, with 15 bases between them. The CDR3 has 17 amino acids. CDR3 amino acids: CASSYSLRITATDTQYF. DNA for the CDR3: TGTGCCAGCAGTTACTCATTACGGATCACCGCCACAGATACGCAGTATTTT.

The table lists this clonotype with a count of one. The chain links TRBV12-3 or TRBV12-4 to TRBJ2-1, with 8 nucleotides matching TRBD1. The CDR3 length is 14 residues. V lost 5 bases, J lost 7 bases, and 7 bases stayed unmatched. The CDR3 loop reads CASSGPTGGNEQFF. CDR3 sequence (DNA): TGTGCCAGCAGTGGCCCCACAGGGGGGAATGAGCAGTTCTTC.

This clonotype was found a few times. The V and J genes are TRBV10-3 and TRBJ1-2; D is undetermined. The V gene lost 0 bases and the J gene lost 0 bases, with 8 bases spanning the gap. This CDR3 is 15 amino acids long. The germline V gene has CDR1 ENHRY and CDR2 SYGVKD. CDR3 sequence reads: CAISESPQPNYGYTF. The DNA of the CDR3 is TGTGCCATCAGTGAGTCGCCCCAGCCTAACTATGGCTACACCTTC.

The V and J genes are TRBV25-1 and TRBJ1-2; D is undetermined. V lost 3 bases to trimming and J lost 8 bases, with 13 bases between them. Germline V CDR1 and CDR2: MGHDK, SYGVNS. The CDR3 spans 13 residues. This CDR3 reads CASSEGVLGGYTF. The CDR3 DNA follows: TGTGCCAGCAGTGAGGGCGTGCTCGGGGGCTACACCTTC.

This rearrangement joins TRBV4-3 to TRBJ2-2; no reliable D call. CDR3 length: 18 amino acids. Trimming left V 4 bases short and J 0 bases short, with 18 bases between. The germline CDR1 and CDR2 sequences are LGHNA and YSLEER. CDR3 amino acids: CASSRRMSRASNTGELFF. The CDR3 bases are TGCGCCAGCAGCCGTAGAATGAGTCGGGCATCGAACACCGGGGAGCTGTTTTTT.

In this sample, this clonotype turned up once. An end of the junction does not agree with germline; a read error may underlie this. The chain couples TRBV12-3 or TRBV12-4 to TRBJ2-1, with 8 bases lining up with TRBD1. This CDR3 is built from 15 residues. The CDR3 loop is CTSSLTGQVYNEQFF. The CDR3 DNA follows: TGTACCAGCAGTTTAACGGGACAGGTTTACAATGAGCAGTTCTTC.

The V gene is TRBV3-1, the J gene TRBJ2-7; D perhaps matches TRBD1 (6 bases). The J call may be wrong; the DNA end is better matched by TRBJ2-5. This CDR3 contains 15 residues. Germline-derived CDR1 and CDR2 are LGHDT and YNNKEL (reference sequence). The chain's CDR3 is CASSQTGTRGETQYF. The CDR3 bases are TGTGCCAGCAGCCAAACCGGGACAAGGGGGGAGACCCAGTACTTC.

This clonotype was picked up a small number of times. CDR3 nucleotides: TGCAGTGCTCCGTACACCTACGAGCAGTACTTC. Residues: CSAPYTYEQYF. V and J are TRBV20-1 and TRBJ2-7; no definite D call. This CDR3 comprises 11 residues. Trimming took off 5 bases at V and 2 bases at J, with 7 bases between the two ends. The germline V gene encodes CDR1 DFQATT and CDR2 SNEGSKA (reference sequence).

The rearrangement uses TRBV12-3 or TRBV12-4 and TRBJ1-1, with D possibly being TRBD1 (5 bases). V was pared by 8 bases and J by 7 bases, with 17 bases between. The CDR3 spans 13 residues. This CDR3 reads CASRAGAQVEAFF. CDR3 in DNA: TGTGCCAGCCGAGCCGGGGCGCAAGTTGAAGCTTTCTTT.

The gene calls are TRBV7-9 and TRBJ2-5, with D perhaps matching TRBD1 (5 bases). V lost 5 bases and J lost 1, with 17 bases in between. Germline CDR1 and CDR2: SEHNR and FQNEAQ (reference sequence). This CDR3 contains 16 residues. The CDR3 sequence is CASSNRPPGIQETQYF. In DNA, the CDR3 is TGTGCCAGCAGCAACCGACCCCCAGGGATCCAAGAGACCCAGTACTTC.

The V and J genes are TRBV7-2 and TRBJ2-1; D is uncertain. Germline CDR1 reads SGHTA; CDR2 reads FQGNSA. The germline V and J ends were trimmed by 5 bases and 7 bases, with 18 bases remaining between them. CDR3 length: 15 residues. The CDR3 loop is CASSPTRRMGNEQFF. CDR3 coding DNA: TGTGCCAGCAGCCCCACCAGGCGGATGGGGAATGAGCAGTTCTTC.

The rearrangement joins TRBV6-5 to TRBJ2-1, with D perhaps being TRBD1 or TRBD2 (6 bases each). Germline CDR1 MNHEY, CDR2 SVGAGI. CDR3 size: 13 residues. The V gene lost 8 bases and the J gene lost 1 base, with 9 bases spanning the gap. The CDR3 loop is CASLGGSYNEQFF. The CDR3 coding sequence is TGTGCCAGCTTAGGGGGGTCCTACAATGAGCAGTTCTTC.

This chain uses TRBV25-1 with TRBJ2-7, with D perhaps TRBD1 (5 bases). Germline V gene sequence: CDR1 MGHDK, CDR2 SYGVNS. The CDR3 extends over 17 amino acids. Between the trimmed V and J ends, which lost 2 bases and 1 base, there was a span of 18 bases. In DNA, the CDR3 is TGTGCCAGCAGTGAAACTGGACACCGGATTGAATCCTACGAGCAGTACTTC. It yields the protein CASSETGHRIESYEQYF.

The CDR3: CSAIKQNEQFF. CDR3 in DNA: TGCAGTGCTATAAAGCAAAATGAGCAGTTCTTC. The chain combines TRBV20-1 with TRBJ2-1; unclear D gene. The CDR3 runs 11 residues. V was shortened by 4 bases and J by 7 bases, with 8 bases between the two germline ends. Germline-derived CDR1 and CDR2 are DFQATT and SNEGSKA (reference sequence).

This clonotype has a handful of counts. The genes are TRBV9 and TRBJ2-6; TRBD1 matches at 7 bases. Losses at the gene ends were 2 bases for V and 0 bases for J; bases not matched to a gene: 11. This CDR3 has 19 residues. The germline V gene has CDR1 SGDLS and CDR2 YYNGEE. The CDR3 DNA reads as TGTGCCAGCAGCGTGTACGACAGGGCAAAAGCCTCTGGGGCCAACGTCCTGACTTTC. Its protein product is CASSVYDRAKASGANVLTF.